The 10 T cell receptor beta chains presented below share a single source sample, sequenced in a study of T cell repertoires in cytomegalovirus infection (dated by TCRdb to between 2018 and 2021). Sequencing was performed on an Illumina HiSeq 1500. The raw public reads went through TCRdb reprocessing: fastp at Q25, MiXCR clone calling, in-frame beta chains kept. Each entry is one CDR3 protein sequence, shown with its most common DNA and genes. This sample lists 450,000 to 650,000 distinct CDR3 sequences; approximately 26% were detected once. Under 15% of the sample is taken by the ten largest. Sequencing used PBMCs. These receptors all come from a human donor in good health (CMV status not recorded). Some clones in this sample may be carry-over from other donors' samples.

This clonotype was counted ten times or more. CDR3 DNA sequence: TGTGCCAGCAGCCCCATGGGGGGACAGGGGGACGAGCAGTACTTC. Translation: CASSPMGGQGDEQYF. The J gene is TRBJ2-7, the V gene TRBV7-6; 11 bases map to TRBD1. From germline, CDR1 is SGHVS and CDR2 FNYEAQ. After removal of 5 bases from V and 5 bases from J, the junction contained 8 bases not matched to a gene. This CDR3 is 15 amino acids long.

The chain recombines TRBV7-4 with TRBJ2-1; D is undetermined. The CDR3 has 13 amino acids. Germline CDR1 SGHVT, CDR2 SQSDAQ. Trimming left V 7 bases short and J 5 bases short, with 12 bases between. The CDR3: CASNTQPHNEQFF. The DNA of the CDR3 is TGTGCCAGCAACACCCAACCCCACAATGAGCAGTTCTTC.

CDR3 DNA: TGTGCCAGCAGTTTGTCGCGGGAGGGCCGCGAGCAGTACGTC. Protein product: CASSLSREGREQYV. The chain has TRBV6-2 or TRBV6-3 and TRBJ2-7, with 9 positions matching TRBD2. Germline V gene lookup returns CDR1 MNHEY and CDR2 SVGEGT. The CDR3 consists of 14 residues. V lost 4 bases and J lost 6; bases outside the gene matches: 7.

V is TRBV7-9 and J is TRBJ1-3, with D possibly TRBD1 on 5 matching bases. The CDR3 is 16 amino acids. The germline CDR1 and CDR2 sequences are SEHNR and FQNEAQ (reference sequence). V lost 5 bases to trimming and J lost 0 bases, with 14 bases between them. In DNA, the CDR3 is TGTGCCAGCAGCACCAAGGACATTTACTCTGGAAACACCATATATTTT. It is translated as CASSTKDIYSGNTIYF.

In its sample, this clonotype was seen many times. CDR3 DNA: TGTGCCAGCAGCTTAGACTGGACAGGGCTGAACACCGGGGAGCTGTTTTTT. Protein: CASSLDWTGLNTGELFF. This chain connects TRBV7-8 to TRBJ2-2; 8 nucleotides match TRBD1. V dropped 1 base and J dropped 1; count of bases not matched to a gene: 5. The CDR3 has 17 residues. Germline V gives CDR1 SGHVS, CDR2 FQNEAQ.

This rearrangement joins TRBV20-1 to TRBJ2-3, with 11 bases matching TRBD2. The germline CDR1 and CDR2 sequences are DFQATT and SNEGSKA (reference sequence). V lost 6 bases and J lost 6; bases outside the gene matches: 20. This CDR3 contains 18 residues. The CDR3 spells CSAARPGLAELNGDTQYF. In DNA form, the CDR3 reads TGCAGTGCGGCTAGACCGGGACTAGCGGAACTAAACGGGGATACGCAGTATTTT.

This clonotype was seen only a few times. The CDR3 reads CASSQGQGLGSGNTIYF. The DNA for the CDR3 is TGCGCCAGCAGCCAAGGCCAGGGGTTGGGATCTGGAAACACCATATATTTT. The chain links TRBV4-1 to TRBJ1-3; the D gene is possibly TRBD1 (6 bases). V dropped 1 base and J dropped 1 base, with 14 bases sitting between them. The germline V gene encodes CDR1 MGHRA and CDR2 YSYEKL. The CDR3 loop spans 17 amino acids.

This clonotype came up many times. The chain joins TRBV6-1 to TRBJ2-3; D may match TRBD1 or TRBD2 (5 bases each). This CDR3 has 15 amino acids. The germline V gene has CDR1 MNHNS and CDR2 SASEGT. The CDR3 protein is CASTRDRRDTDTQYF. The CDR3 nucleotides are TGTGCTTCGACCAGGGATAGACGGGACACAGATACGCAGTATTTT.

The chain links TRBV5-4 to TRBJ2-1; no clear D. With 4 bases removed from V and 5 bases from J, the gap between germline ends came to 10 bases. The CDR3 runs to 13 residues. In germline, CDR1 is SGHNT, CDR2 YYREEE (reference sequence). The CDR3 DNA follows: TGTGCCAGCAGCGGAGCAGGAAACAATGAGCAGTTCTTC. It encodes CASSGAGNNEQFF.

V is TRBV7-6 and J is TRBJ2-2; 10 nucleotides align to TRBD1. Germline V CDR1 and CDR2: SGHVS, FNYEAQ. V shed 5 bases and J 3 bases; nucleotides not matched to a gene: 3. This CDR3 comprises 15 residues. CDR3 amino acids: CASSPGTGDTGELFF. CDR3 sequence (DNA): TGTGCCAGCAGCCCCGGGACAGGGGACACCGGGGAGCTGTTTTTT.